This T cell receptor (beta chain) was retrieved from a study of T cell responses to AZD1222 COVID-19 vaccine. The data were produced by immunoSEQ multiplex PCR, yet TCRdb's version contains in-frame clones alone and is incomplete. The table shows under 150,000 clones, with around nine tenths occurring only once. Study-wide results and limits: In all cases, repertoires were sampled only after the peak T cell response. At study baseline, merely a handful of AZD1222 recipients were seropositive.

As for this clone: Its antigen is unidentified.

The CDR3 totals 16 residues. Germline assignment: CDR1 MDHEN and CDR2 SYDVKM. The V segment lost 5 bases and the J segment 2 bases; nucleotides outside the gene matches: 9. This rearrangement joins TRBV28 to TRBJ2-5; 9 bases are shared with TRBD1. The clonotype originates from an adult in good health. The sequenced sample was peripheral blood, obtained on day 0 of MenACWY control vaccination. In nucleotides, the CDR3 is TGTGCCAGCAGTCCCTGGACAGGGGCGCGGCAAGAGACCCAGTACTTC. Its translation: CASSPWTGARQETQYF.